This T cell receptor (beta chain) was recovered during a study of CD8 T cells in Susac syndrome. Germline V gene data show CDR1 as MNHNS and CDR2 as SASEGT. This CDR3 contains 15 residues. Trimming cost V 6 bases and J 3 bases; bases outside gene matches: 8. cDNA came from 0.5 to 1 ug RNA primed by random hexamers. One entry per CDR3 protein results from TCRdb running MiXCR on the immunoSEQ multiplex PCR reads. The table includes about 170,000 distinct CDR3 sequences, approximately 93% detected once. Purification of the CD8+ and CD4+ T cells relied on negative isolation, and TEMRA cells underwent FACS enrichment.

The sequenced sample was CD4+ T cells from PBMCs. This sequence was found in a human donor with multiple sclerosis. The chain employs TRBV6-1 and TRBJ2-4; TRBD1 aligns across 7 bases. The CDR3 region has the DNA TGTGCCAGCAGCCTGACAGGGTGGGACAAAAACATTCAGTACTTC. Protein sequence: CASSLTGWDKNIQYF.